Each of the 10 T cell receptor beta chains below was sequenced from the same sample in a study of T cell responses to AZD1222 COVID-19 vaccine. Clones were sequenced by immunoSEQ multiplex PCR, and TCRdb holds only the in-frame ones, with some missing. The table shows some 95,000 clones, with just over 85% occurring only once. Source: peripheral blood, taken on day 0 of AZD1222 vaccination. The receptors shown here come from an adult in good health.

This sequence joins TRBV16 and TRBJ2-4, with D possibly matching TRBD2 (5 bases). V was clipped by 1 base and J by 0 bases, with 10 bases between them. Germline V gene lookup returns CDR1 KGHSY and CDR2 FQNENV. The length of the CDR3 is 16 residues. Here the CDR3 reads CASSQWRSLAKNIQYF. CDR3 coding DNA: TGTGCCAGCAGCCAATGGAGGTCCTTAGCCAAAAACATTCAGTACTTC.

This clone came up many times. This chain joins TRBV15 and TRBJ2-5; 8 bases fit TRBD1. V dropped 5 bases and J dropped 4; count of bases not matched to a gene: 9. This CDR3 contains 15 residues. Germline V lookup: CDR1 LNHNV, CDR2 YYDKDF (reference sequence). The CDR3: CATSPGTGQGETQYF. CDR3 DNA: TGTGCCACCAGCCCCGGGACAGGCCAGGGAGAGACCCAGTACTTC. Filled out from reference TRBV15 and TRBJ2-5, the complete variable domain reads DAMVIQNPRYQVTQFGKPVTLSCSQTLNHNVMYWYQQKSSQAPKLLFHYYDKDFNNEADTPDNFQSRRPNTSFCFLDIRSPGLGDTAMYLCATSPGTGQGETQYFGPGTRLLVL.

V is TRBV5-1 and J is TRBJ2-2, with D perhaps TRBD2 (6 bases). The V end lost 0 bases, the J end lost 9 bases, and 12 bases lay between the germline ends. This CDR3 has 14 amino acids. Germline-derived CDR1 and CDR2 are SGHRS and YFSETQ. Here the CDR3 reads CASSLVGSGRELFF. In nucleotides, the CDR3 is TGCGCCAGCAGCTTGGTCGGGAGTGGCCGGGAGCTGTTTTTT.

The chain has TRBV11-2 and TRBJ2-7, with D maybe TRBD2 (7 bases). The V gene's germline CDR1 is SGHAT and CDR2 FQNNGV. The CDR3 runs to 12 residues. V was pared by 5 bases and J by 10 bases, with 15 bases between. The CDR3: CASSAGGGGQYF. In DNA, the CDR3 is TGTGCCAGCAGCGCCGGAGGGGGGGGCCAGTACTTC.

The V call is TRBV7-8, the J call TRBJ1-5; D is uncertain. Germline CDR1 SGHVS, CDR2 FQNEAQ. Trimming cost V 6 bases and J 2 bases, with 20 bases left between them. The CDR3 is 17 amino acids. The CDR3 is CASSLREVWRGNQPQHF. The CDR3 nucleotides read TGTGCCAGCAGTCTAAGAGAGGTCTGGAGGGGCAATCAGCCCCAGCATTTT. The full variable domain, completed using reference TRBV7-8 and TRBJ1-5, is GAGVSQSPRYKVAKRGQDVALRCDPISGHVSLFWYQQALGQGPEFLTYFQNEAQLDKSGLPSDRFFAERPEGSVSTLKIQRTQQEDSAVYLCASSLREVWRGNQPQHFGDGTRLSIL.

This clone was observed a few times. This chain uses TRBV7-3 with TRBJ2-1; unclear D gene. Germline CDR1 SGHTA, CDR2 FQGTGA. Trimming left V 4 bases short and J 4 bases short, with 8 bases between. CDR3 length equals 13 residues. The CDR3 protein is CASSYNRYNEQFF. The CDR3 DNA reads TGTGCCAGCAGCTACAACAGATACAATGAGCAGTTCTTC.

The V gene is TRBV11-3, the J gene TRBJ2-5; 8 nucleotides match TRBD1. This CDR3 comprises 19 residues. The germline gives CDR1 SGHNT, CDR2 YENEEA. The ends lost 5 bases at V and 1 base at J; junction bases unmatched: 18. CDR3 nucleotide sequence: TGTGCCAGCAGCCCGCGCGGAAATAGGACAGGGCCTTCCCAAGAGACCCAGTACTTC. This sequence encodes CASSPRGNRTGPSQETQYF.

V gene TRBV24-1 combines with J gene TRBJ1-1, with D possibly matching TRBD1 (5 bases). Germline CDR1 is KGHDR and CDR2 is SFDVKD. V was cut by 3 bases and J by 7 bases, with 17 bases left in between. The CDR3 has 15 amino acids. This chain's CDR3 is CATSDAGGNKNEAFF. DNA for the CDR3: TGTGCCACCAGTGATGCTGGGGGGAATAAGAATGAAGCTTTCTTT.

The chain couples TRBV11-3 to TRBJ1-1; D might be TRBD1 (6 bases). CDR1 is SGHNT, CDR2 YENEEA, per germline. The length of the CDR3 is 15 residues. Deletions cut 1 base from V and 0 bases from J, with 9 bases between. The CDR3, as DNA: TGTGCCAGCAGCTTAGGGGGGGCCCTGAACACTGAAGCTTTCTTT. It codes for CASSLGGALNTEAFF.

The chain carries TRBV7-2 and TRBJ1-2; weak D call: TRBD1 (5 bases). CDR1 and CDR2 from the germline V gene are SGHTA and FQGNSA. The CDR3 extends over 16 amino acids. V lost 2 bases, J lost 8 bases, and 21 bases lay in between. The CDR3 is CASSLQGSASSRGYTF. Written as DNA, the CDR3 is TGTGCCAGCAGCTTACAGGGATCCGCTTCCTCGCGAGGCTACACCTTC.